The following is a TCR beta chain sequence with its context. The data are from a study of early T cells in non-severe SARS-CoV-2 infection. Whole-study context: Chains were unpaired, as sequencing was done on bulk RNA from unsorted whole blood.

This CDR3 has 12 residues. Germline-derived CDR1 and CDR2 are SNHLY and FYNNEI. TCRdb ran MiXCR on the 5' RACE reads and lists one entry per CDR3 protein. The sample includes about 64,000 distinct CDR3 sequences, approximately 9.2% of them seen just once. Sequences were derived from whole blood, sampled at baseline. V is TRBV2 and J is TRBJ1-1, with no clear D. The TCR sequence derives from an adult who was a healthcare worker with PCR-confirmed SARS-CoV-2 infection or an uninfected control (not recorded which). Here the CDR3 reads CALRGLNTEAFF. The CDR3 DNA is TGTGCACTGCGGGGATTGAACACTGAAGCTTTCTTT.